This TCR beta chain was captured in a study of early T cells in non-severe SARS-CoV-2 infection. The CDR3 length is 13 residues. Trimming shortened V by 0 bases and J by 5 bases, and 10 bases separated the two germline ends. The germline V gene encodes CDR1 SQVTM and CDR2 ANQGSEA. TCRdb ran MiXCR on the 5' RACE reads and lists one entry per CDR3 protein. Of just over 95,000 distinct CDR3 sequences listed, 11% were seen once; the top ten hold roughly 5%. Sequencing was carried out using whole blood. This receptor was obtained from an adult who was a healthcare worker with PCR-confirmed SARS-CoV-2 infection or an uninfected control (not recorded which). The V call is TRBV29-1, the J call TRBJ1-2, with D uncertain. For the CDR3, the DNA is TGCAGCGTTGAAGACCCGGAACTATATGGCTACACCTTC. It is translated as CSVEDPELYGYTF.